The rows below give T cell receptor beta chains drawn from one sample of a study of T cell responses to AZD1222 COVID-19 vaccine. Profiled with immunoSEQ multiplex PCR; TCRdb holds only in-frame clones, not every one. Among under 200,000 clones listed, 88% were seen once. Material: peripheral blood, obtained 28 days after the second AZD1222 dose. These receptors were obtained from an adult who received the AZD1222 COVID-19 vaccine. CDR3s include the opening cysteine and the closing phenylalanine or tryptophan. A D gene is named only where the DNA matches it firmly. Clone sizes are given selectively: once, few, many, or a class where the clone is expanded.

CDR3aa: CASSVELGSTEAFF
CDR3nt: TGTGCCAGCAGCGTAGAACTAGGGAGCACTGAAGCTTTCTTT
abundance: .
d_gene: .
v_gene: TRBV9
j_gene: TRBJ1-1

CDR3aa: CASSHPGTGTYEQYF
CDR3nt: TGTGCCAGCAGCCACCCCGGGACAGGGACCTACGAGCAGTACTTC
abundance: .
d_gene: TRBD1
v_gene: TRBV3-1/TRBV3-2
j_gene: TRBJ2-7

CDR3aa: CASSQERGTWSDEQFF
CDR3nt: TGCGCCAGCAGCCAAGAAAGAGGGACCTGGAGCGATGAGCAGTTCTTC
abundance: .
d_gene: .
v_gene: TRBV4-3
j_gene: TRBJ2-1

CDR3aa: CASKGEQWDQPQHF
CDR3nt: TGTGCCAGCAAGGGGGAACAGTGGGATCAGCCCCAGCATTTT
abundance: .
d_gene: .
v_gene: TRBV6-6
j_gene: TRBJ1-5

CDR3aa: CASSFTGPTEAFF
CDR3nt: TGTGCCAGCAGTTTTACAGGGCCCACTGAAGCTTTCTTT
abundance: few
d_gene: .
v_gene: TRBV28
j_gene: TRBJ1-1

CDR3aa: CASSMRNTEAFF
CDR3nt: TGTGCCAGTAGTATGAGGAACACTGAAGCTTTCTTT
abundance: .
d_gene: .
v_gene: TRBV19
j_gene: TRBJ1-1

CDR3aa: CASSQEGSYEQYF
CDR3nt: TGTGCCAGCAGCCAAGAGGGATCTTACGAGCAGTACTTC
abundance: .
d_gene: .
v_gene: TRBV3-1/TRBV3-2
j_gene: TRBJ2-7

CDR3aa: CASSFQGREKLFF
CDR3nt: TGTGCCAGCAGTTTCCAGGGTAGGGAAAAACTGTTTTTT
abundance: .
d_gene: .
v_gene: TRBV28
j_gene: TRBJ1-4

CDR3aa: CASSPGGSDYNEQFF
CDR3nt: TGTGCCAGCAGCCCGGGGGGTAGCGACTACAATGAGCAGTTCTTC
abundance: .
d_gene: TRBD2
v_gene: TRBV7-3
j_gene: TRBJ2-1

CDR3aa: CASSQGQGTYGYTF
CDR3nt: TGCGCCAGCAGCCAGGGACAGGGCACCTATGGCTACACCTTC
abundance: .
d_gene: TRBD1
v_gene: TRBV4-1
j_gene: TRBJ1-2